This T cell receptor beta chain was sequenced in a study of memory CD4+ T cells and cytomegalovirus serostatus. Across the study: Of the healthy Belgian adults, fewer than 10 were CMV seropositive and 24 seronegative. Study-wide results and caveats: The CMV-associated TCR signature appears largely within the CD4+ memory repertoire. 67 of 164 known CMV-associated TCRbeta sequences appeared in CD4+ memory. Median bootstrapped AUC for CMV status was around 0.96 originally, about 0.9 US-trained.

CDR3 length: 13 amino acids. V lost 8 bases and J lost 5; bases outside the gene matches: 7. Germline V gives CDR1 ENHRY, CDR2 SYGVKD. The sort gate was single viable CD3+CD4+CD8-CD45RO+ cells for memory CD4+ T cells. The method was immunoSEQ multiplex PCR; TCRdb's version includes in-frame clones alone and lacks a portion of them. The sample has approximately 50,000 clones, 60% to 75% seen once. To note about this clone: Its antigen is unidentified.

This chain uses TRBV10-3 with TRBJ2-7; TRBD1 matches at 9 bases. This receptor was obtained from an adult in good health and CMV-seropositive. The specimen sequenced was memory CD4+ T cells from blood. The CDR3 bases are TGTGCCATCTCTAGGGACAGGGTGCACGAGCAGTACTTC. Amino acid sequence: CAISRDRVHEQYF.